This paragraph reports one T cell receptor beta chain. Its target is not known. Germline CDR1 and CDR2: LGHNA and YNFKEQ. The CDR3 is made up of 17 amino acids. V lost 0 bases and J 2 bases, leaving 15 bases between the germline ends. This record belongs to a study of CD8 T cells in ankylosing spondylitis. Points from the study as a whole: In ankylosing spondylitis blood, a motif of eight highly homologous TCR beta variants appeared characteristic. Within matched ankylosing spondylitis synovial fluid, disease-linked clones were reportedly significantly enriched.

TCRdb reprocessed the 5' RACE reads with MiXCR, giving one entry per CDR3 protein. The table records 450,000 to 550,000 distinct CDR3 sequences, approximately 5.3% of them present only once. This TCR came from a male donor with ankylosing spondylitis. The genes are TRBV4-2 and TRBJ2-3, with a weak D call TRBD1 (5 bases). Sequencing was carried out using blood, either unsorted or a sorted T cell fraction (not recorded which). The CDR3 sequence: CASSQEPAGRPTDTQYF. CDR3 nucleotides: TGTGCCAGCAGCCAAGAGCCAGCAGGGCGCCCCACAGATACGCAGTATTTT.